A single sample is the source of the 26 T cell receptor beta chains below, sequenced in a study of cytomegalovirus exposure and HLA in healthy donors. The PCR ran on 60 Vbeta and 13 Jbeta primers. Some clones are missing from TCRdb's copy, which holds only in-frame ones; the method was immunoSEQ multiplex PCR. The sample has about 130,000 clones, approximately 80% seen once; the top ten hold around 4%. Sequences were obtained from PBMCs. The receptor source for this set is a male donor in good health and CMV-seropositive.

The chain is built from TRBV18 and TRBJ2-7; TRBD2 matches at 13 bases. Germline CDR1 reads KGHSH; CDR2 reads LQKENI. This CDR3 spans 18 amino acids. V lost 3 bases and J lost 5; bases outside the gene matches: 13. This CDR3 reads CASSPTSGRVRSYDEQYF. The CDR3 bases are TGTGCCAGCTCACCTACTAGCGGGAGGGTCCGGAGTTATGACGAGCAGTACTTC.

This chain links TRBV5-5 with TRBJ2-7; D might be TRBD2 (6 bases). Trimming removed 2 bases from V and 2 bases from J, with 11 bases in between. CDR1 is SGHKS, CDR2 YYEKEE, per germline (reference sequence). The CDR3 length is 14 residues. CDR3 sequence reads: CASSFEEGPYEQYF. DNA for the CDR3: TGTGCCAGCAGCTTCGAGGAGGGGCCCTACGAGCAGTACTTC.

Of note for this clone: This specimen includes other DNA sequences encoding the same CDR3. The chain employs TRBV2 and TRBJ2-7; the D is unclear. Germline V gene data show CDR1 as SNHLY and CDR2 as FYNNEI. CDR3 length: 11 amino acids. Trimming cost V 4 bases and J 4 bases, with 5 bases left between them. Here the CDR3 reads CASSGGYEQYF. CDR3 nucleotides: TGTGCCAGCAGTGGAGGATACGAGCAGTACTTC.

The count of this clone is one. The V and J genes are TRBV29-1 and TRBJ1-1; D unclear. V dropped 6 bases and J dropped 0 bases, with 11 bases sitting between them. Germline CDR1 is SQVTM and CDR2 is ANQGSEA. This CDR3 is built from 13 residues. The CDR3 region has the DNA TGCAGCGTGACTAGACACTTGAACACTGAAGCTTTCTTT. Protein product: CSVTRHLNTEAFF.

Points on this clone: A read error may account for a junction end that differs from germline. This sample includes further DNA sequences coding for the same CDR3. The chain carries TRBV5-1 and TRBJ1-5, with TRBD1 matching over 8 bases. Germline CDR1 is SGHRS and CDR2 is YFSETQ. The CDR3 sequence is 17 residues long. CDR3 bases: TGCGCCAGCAGCTCTCGGGGACAGGAGGGTAGCAATCAGCCCCAGCACTTT. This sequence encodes CASSSRGQEGSNQPQHF.

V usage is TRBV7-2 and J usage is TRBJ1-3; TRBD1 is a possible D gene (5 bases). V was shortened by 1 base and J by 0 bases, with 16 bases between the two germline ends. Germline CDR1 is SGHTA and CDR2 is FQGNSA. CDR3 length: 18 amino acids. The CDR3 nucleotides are TGTGCCAGCAGCTTAGTAGGTGGCGGGGGGACCTCTGGAAACACCATATATTTT. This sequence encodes CASSLVGGGGTSGNTIYF.

DNA of the CDR3: TGCGCCAGCAGCCAAGCTCCCAGGGGAAGATGGGGCTATGGCTACACCTTC. This encodes CASSQAPRGRWGYGYTF. V usage is TRBV4-1 and J usage is TRBJ1-2; D perhaps matches TRBD1 (6 bases). V lost 1 base to trimming and J lost 4 bases, with 19 bases between them. Germline assignment: CDR1 MGHRA and CDR2 YSYEKL. The CDR3 spans 17 residues.

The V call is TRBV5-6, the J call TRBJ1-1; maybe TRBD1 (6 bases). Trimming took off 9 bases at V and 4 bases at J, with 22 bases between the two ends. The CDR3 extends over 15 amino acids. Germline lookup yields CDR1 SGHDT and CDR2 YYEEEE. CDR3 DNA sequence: TGTGCCACCAATCAAGTGGGGGGGCTGAGCACTGAAGCTTTCTTT. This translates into CATNQVGGLSTEAFF.

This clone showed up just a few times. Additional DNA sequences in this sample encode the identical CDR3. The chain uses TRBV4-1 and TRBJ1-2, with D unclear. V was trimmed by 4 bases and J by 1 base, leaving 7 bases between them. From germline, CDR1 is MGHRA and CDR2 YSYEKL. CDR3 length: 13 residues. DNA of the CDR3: TGCGCCAGCAGCCCCGGACTTAACTATGGCTACACCTTC. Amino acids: CASSPGLNYGYTF.

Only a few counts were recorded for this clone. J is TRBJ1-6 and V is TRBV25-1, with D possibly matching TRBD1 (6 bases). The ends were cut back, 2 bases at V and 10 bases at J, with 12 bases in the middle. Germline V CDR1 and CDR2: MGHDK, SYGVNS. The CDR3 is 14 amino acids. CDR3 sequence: CASSEHRVESPLHF. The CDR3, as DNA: TGTGCCAGCAGTGAACACAGGGTGGAATCACCCCTCCACTTT.

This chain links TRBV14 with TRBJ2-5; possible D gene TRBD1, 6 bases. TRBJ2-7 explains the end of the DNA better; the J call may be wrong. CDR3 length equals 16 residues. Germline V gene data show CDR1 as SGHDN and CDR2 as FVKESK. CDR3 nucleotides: TGTGCCAGCAGCCAAAAGTCGTGGGGGCGAACCTACGAGCAGTACTTC. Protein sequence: CASSQKSWGRTYEQYF.

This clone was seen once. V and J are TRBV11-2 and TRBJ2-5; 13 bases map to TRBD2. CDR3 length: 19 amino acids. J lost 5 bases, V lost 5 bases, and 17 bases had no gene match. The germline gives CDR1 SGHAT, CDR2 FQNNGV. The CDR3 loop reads CASSLRTSGSITLGETQYF. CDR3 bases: TGTGCCAGCAGCCTCCGGACTAGCGGGAGTATAACTCTAGGGGAGACCCAGTACTTC.

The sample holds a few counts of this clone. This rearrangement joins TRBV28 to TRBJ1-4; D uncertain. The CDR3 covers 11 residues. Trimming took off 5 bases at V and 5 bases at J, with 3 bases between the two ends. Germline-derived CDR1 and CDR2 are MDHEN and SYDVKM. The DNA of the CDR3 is TGTGCCAGCAGTGGCAATGAAAAACTGTTTTTT. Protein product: CASSGNEKLFF.

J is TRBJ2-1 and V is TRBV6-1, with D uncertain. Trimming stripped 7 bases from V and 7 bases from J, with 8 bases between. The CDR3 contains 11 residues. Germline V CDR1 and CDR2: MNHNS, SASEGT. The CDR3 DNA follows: TGTGCCAGCACCCGGGTGAATGAGCAGTTCTTC. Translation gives CASTRVNEQFF.

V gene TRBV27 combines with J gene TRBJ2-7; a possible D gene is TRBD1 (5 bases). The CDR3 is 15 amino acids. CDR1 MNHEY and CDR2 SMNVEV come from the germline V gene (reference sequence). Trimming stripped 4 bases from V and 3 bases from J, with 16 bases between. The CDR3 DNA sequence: TGTGCCAGCAGTTCATCCCCCGACAGCTACTACGAGCAGTACTTC. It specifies CASSSSPDSYYEQYF.

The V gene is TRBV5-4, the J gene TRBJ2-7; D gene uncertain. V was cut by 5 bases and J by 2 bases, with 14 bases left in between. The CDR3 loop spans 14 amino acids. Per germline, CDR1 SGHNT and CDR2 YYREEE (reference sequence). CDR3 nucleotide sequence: TGTGCCAGCAGTGTCCCGGGTCAGACCTACGAGCAGTACTTC. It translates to CASSVPGQTYEQYF. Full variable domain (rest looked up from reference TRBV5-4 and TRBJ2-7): ETGVTQSPTHLIKTRGQQVTLRCSSQSGHNTVSWYQQALGQGPQFIFQYYREEENGRGNFPPRFSGLQFPNYSSELNVNALELDDSALYLCASSVPGQTYEQYFGPGTRLTVT.

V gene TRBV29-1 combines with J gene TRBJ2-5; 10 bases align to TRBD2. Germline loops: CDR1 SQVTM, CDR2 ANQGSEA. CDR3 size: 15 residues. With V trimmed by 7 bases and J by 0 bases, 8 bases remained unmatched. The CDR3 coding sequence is TGCAGCGCCTACGGGACTAGCGAGAACCAAGAGACCCAGTACTTC. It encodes CSAYGTSENQETQYF.

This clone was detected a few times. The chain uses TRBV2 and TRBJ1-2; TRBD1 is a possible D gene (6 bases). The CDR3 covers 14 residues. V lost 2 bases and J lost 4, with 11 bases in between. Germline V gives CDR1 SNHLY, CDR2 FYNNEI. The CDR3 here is CASSERRGSYGYTF. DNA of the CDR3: TGTGCCAGCAGTGAACGAAGGGGGTCCTATGGCTACACCTTC.

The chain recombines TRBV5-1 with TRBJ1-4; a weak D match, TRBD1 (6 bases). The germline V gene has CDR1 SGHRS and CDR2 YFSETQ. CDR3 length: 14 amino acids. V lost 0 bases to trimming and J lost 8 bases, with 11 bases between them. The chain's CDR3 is CASSLGRGDEKLFF. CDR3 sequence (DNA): TGCGCCAGCAGCTTGGGCAGGGGAGACGAAAAACTGTTTTTT.

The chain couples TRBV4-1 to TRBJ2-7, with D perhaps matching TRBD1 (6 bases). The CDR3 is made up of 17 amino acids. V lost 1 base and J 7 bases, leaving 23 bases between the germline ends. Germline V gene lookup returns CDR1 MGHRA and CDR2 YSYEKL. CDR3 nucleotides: TGCGCCAGCAGCCAAGTGGGGATGGGGGCATGGGGTACGGAGCAGTACTTC. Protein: CASSQVGMGAWGTEQYF.

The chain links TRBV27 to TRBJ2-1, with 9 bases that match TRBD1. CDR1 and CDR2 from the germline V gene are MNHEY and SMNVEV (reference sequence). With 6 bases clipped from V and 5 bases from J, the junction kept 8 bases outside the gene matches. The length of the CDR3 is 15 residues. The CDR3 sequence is CASSSHRGRDNEQFF. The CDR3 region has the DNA TGTGCCAGCAGCTCACACAGGGGGCGAGACAATGAGCAGTTCTTC.

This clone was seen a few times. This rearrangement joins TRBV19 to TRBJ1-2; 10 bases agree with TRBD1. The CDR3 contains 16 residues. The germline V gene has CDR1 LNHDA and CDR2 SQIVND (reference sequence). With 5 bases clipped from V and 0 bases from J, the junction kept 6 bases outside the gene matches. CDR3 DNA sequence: TGTGCCAGTAGTCCCCGACAGGGGGCAGCTAACTATGGCTACACCTTC. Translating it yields CASSPRQGAANYGYTF.

The CDR3 DNA follows: TGTGCCATTTCCAAGGTGGGAGAAGAGACCCAGTACTTC. Translated, it gives CAISKVGEETQYF. V gene TRBV10-3 combines with J gene TRBJ2-5; D is perhaps TRBD2 (5 bases). Trimming took off 9 bases at V and 3 bases at J, with 14 bases between the two ends. In germline, CDR1 is ENHRY, CDR2 SYGVKD. This CDR3 comprises 13 residues.

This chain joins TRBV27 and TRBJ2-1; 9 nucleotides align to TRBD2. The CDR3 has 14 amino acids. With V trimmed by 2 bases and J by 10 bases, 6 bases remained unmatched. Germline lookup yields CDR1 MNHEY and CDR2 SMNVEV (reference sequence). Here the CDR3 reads CASSLAGGGKEQFF. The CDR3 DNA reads TGTGCCAGCAGTTTAGCGGGAGGGGGAAAAGAGCAGTTCTTC.

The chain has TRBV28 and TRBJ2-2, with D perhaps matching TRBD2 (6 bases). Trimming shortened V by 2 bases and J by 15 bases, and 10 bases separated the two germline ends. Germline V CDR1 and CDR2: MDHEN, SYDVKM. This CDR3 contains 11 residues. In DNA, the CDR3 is TGTGCCAGCAGTTTAACGGGAGCTGTGTTTTTT. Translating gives CASSLTGAVFF.

CDR3 coding DNA: TGTGCCAGCAGCAATCCCTACTCCGTACAGGGGTTGGGGGGGGAGCTGTTTTTT. As protein: CASSNPYSVQGLGGELFF. The rearrangement links TRBV28 to TRBJ2-2; 7 bases match TRBD1. This CDR3 has 18 amino acids. Germline trimming cut 6 bases from V and 8 bases from J; bases unmatched to any gene: 21. The V gene's germline CDR1 is MDHEN and CDR2 SYDVKM.